This T cell receptor beta chain stems from a study of blood T cells in healthy people across ages. V gave up 8 bases and J gave up 1 base, with 6 bases separating them. This CDR3 has 12 residues. CDR1 and CDR2 (germline): LNHNV, YYDKDF (reference sequence). Combining a sample-barcoded 5' primer with a J-beta primer mix, a second PCR ran for roughly 6 to 11 cycles. MiXCR, run by TCRdb on the 5' RACE reads, gives a single entry per CDR3 protein. The sample yields hundreds of thousands of distinct CDR3 sequences, about 44% seen once. The sequencing input was blood. The chain combines TRBV15 with TRBJ2-4; D might be TRBD2 (6 bases). This receptor was obtained from a man aged 25-45 years in good health. The CDR3 nucleotides are TGTGCCACCGGAGGGGCCAAAAACATTCAGTACTTC. It codes for CATGGAKNIQYF.